The sample holds many counts of the clone carrying this T cell receptor beta chain. The antigen remains undetermined. This sample is part of a study of T cell repertoires in cytomegalovirus infection. After removal of 3 bases from V and 7 bases from J, the junction contained 14 bases not matched to a gene. The CDR3 consists of 16 residues. Per germline, CDR1 SGHNT and CDR2 YENEEA. TCRdb redid the calling of the reads with MiXCR, one entry per CDR3 protein. The table shows around 260,000 distinct CDR3 sequences, with roughly 9.1% occurring only once. Findings and limits, study-wide: It was HLA-C-restricted CMV-specific TCR beta clonotypes that dominated the response ex vivo.

V usage is TRBV11-3 and J usage is TRBJ2-7; 8 bases line up with TRBD1. The clonotype was recovered from a human donor in good health (CMV status not recorded). Some clones in this sample may be carry-over from other donors' samples. Sequenced: PBMCs. CDR3 DNA: TGTGCCAGCAGCTTGTCCTTAGGGACAGGAACCAGGGAGCAGTACTTC. Its protein is CASSLSLGTGTREQYF. The whole variable domain, remainder taken from reference TRBV11-3 and TRBJ2-7, is EAGVVQSPRYKIIEKKQPVAFWCNPISGHNTLYWYLQNLGQGPELLIRYENEEAVDDSQLPKDRFSAERLKGVDSTLKIQPAELGDSAVYLCASSLSLGTGTREQYFGPGTRLTVT.